These 32 T cell receptor beta chains were sequenced from one sample in a study of blood T cells in healthy people across ages. Through a sample-barcoded 5' primer and a J-beta primer mix, a second PCR was run for roughly 6 to 11 cycles. TCRdb reprocessed the 5' RACE reads with MiXCR, giving one entry per CDR3 protein. This sample has roughly 1.5 million distinct CDR3 sequences, with 40% to 45% found just once. The sequenced sample consisted of blood. All receptors come from a woman aged 18-30 years in good health.

This clonotype was found many times. V and J are TRBV18 and TRBJ2-4, with TRBD2 as a possible D gene (6 bases). The closer fit of TRBJ2-7 to the DNA end suggests the J call may be wrong. This CDR3 is 16 amino acids long. Germline V lookup: CDR1 KGHSH, CDR2 LQKENI. The CDR3 DNA reads TGTGCCAGCTCCGGGACTCTCACCCAATCGGTCTACGAGCAGTACTTC. Amino acid sequence: CASSGTLTQSVYEQYF.

This clonotype was counted only a few times. The chain recombines TRBV9 with TRBJ1-5; D may be TRBD1 (6 bases). Looked up from germline, CDR1 is SGDLS and CDR2 is YYNGEE. This CDR3 contains 15 residues. Trimming removed 0 bases from V and 1 base from J, with 8 bases in between. The CDR3 nucleotides are TGTGCCAGCAGCGTAGGGGGGGCAAGCAATCAGCCCCAGCATTTT. As protein: CASSVGGASNQPQHF.

The chain couples TRBV2 to TRBJ2-7; a weak D match, TRBD2 (6 bases). V was shortened by 2 bases and J by 0 bases, with 8 bases between the two germline ends. The CDR3 length is 14 residues. The V gene's germline CDR1 is SNHLY and CDR2 FYNNEI. DNA for the CDR3: TGTGCCAGCAGTGAAAGGAGGGTCTCCTACGAGCAGTACTTC. Residues: CASSERRVSYEQYF. The whole variable domain, filled in from reference TRBV2 and TRBJ2-7, reads EPEVTQTPSHQVTQMGQEVILRCVPISNHLYFYWYRQILGQKVEFLVSFYNNEISEKSEIFDDQFSVERPDGSNFTLKIRSTKLEDSAMYFCASSERRVSYEQYFGPGTRLTVT.

This clonotype was detected a few times. The J gene is TRBJ2-7, the V gene TRBV3-1; D not certain. Germline V CDR1 and CDR2: LGHDT, YNNKEL (reference sequence). CDR3 length: 12 residues. V shed 4 bases and J shed 7 bases, with 11 bases lying between them. The CDR3 sequence is CASSPDVREQYF. The CDR3 DNA sequence: TGTGCCAGCAGCCCGGACGTCCGGGAGCAGTACTTC.

V gene TRBV20-1 combines with J gene TRBJ2-1, with 7 bases matching TRBD1. V trimming: 3 bases; J trimming: 14 bases; junction bases outside the gene matches: 7. This CDR3 spans 11 amino acids. Germline CDR1 DFQATT, CDR2 SNEGSKA (reference sequence). The CDR3 DNA reads TGCAGTGCTAGGTCTTTGGACAGGAAGTTCTTC. Protein sequence: CSARSLDRKFF.

For this clonotype: Its ends do not fully match the called genes, so a read error is possible. DNA for the CDR3: TGTGCCAGCAGCGTAGCCGGGACAGGGTACGATTCACCCCTCCACTTT. It codes for CASSVAGTGYDSPLHF. This chain uses TRBV7-9 with TRBJ1-6; TRBD1 agrees at 9 bases. Germline V lookup: CDR1 SEHNR, CDR2 FQNEAQ (reference sequence). The CDR3 is made up of 16 amino acids.

The V gene is TRBV7-9, the J gene TRBJ2-4; 9 bases match TRBD2. This CDR3 has 13 residues. The germline V gene encodes CDR1 SEHNR and CDR2 FQNEAQ (reference sequence). Trimming at V came to 4 bases and at J to 9 bases, leaving 4 bases not matched to a gene. CDR3 amino acids: CASSCEAGGIQYF. For the CDR3, the DNA is TGTGCCAGCAGCTGTGAAGCGGGGGGCATTCAGTACTTC.

The V call is TRBV27, the J call TRBJ1-2; a weak D match, TRBD1 (6 bases). Looked up from germline, CDR1 is MNHEY and CDR2 is SMNVEV (reference sequence). The length of the CDR3 is 15 residues. The V end was cut by 2 bases, the J end by 2 bases, with 12 bases between. The CDR3 here is CASSLNGQLNYGYTF. As DNA, the CDR3 is TGTGCCAGCAGTTTAAACGGACAGCTGAACTATGGCTACACCTTC.

The chain recombines TRBV7-6 with TRBJ1-6; possible D gene TRBD1, 6 bases. V lost 5 bases and J 10 bases, leaving 15 bases between the germline ends. This CDR3 has 14 amino acids. Germline loops: CDR1 SGHVS, CDR2 FNYEAQ. DNA for the CDR3: TGTGCCAGCAGCGTCGACAGGCTACGGTCACCCCTCCACTTT. It yields the protein CASSVDRLRSPLHF.

The CDR3 loop reads CASSLVISPLTDTQYF. In nucleotides, the CDR3 is TGTGCCAGCAGCTTAGTTATCAGCCCACTCACAGATACGCAGTATTTT. The chain recombines TRBV7-9 with TRBJ2-3; unclear D gene. Per germline, CDR1 SEHNR and CDR2 FQNEAQ (reference sequence). CDR3 length equals 16 residues. V lost 1 base to trimming and J lost 2 bases, with 13 bases between them.

This chain uses TRBV4-2 with TRBJ2-7; D is undetermined. The DNA end favors TRBJ2-5, so the J call may be wrong. The germline V gene has CDR1 LGHNA and CDR2 YNFKEQ. CDR3 size: 16 residues. CDR3 protein: CASSQDARPMWETQYF. The CDR3 DNA sequence: TGTGCCAGCAGCCAAGATGCCAGGCCGATGTGGGAGACCCAGTACTTC.

The genes are TRBV7-2 and TRBJ2-3; D is possibly TRBD2 (6 bases). Germline CDR1 SGHTA, CDR2 FQGNSA. The CDR3 runs 17 residues. Between the trimmed V and J ends, which lost 5 bases and 2 bases, there was a span of 20 bases. CDR3 DNA: TGTGCCAGCAGCCCCGGGGGAGCGGCACCTCCCACAGATACGCAGTATTTT. Translation: CASSPGGAAPPTDTQYF.

This clonotype has more than one count but fewer than ten. The chain couples TRBV6-1 to TRBJ1-2; no clear D. V lost 5 bases and J lost 1, with 11 bases in between. The CDR3 runs to 14 residues. Germline V gives CDR1 MNHNS, CDR2 SASEGT. Here the CDR3 DNA reads TGTGCCAGCAGTCAGACACCCCTTAACTATGGCTACACCTTC. Protein: CASSQTPLNYGYTF.

The V gene is TRBV14, the J gene TRBJ2-1, with 13 bases that match TRBD2. The CDR3 contains 16 residues. J lost 3 bases, V lost 4 bases, and 3 bases had no gene match. The germline V gene encodes CDR1 SGHDN and CDR2 FVKESK. CDR3 amino acids: CASSRGTSGVYNEQFF. The CDR3 nucleotides read TGTGCCAGCAGCCGCGGGACTAGCGGGGTCTACAATGAGCAGTTCTTC.

To note about this clonotype: The junction departs from the called germline gene at one end, perhaps through a read error. J is TRBJ1-1 and V is TRBV25-1, with TRBD1 as a possible D gene (5 bases). This CDR3 has 17 amino acids. CDR1 and CDR2 (germline): MGHDK, SYGVNS. This chain's CDR3 is CASSVWGLWHENAEAFF. Here the CDR3 DNA reads TGTGCCAGCAGTGTGTGGGGACTATGGCATGAGAACGCTGAAGCTTTCTTT.

There are a few counts of this clonotype. The chain links TRBV7-9 to TRBJ2-1; D possibly uses TRBD1 or TRBD2 (5 bases each). Between the trimmed V and J ends, which lost 3 bases and 1 base, there was a span of 19 bases. The CDR3 totals 18 residues. Looked up from germline, CDR1 is SEHNR and CDR2 is FQNEAQ (reference sequence). The CDR3 loop reads CASSFSGITGRSYNEQFF. In nucleotides, the CDR3 is TGTGCCAGCAGCTTTTCGGGCATAACGGGGCGATCCTACAATGAGCAGTTCTTC.

The chain carries TRBV6-5 and TRBJ1-6; possibly TRBD1 for D (5 bases). This CDR3 contains 16 residues. Germline lookup yields CDR1 MNHEY and CDR2 SVGAGI. The V and J ends lost 2 bases and 7 bases respectively, with 15 bases between them. The DNA for the CDR3 is TGTGCCAGCAGTTACGGGAACCCGGGACTCAATTCACCCCTCCACTTT. This translates into CASSYGNPGLNSPLHF.

Written as DNA, the CDR3 is TGCAGCGTTGATCTAGCGGGAGAAAACATTCAGTACTTC. Its protein product is CSVDLAGENIQYF. This chain uses TRBV29-1 with TRBJ2-4; TRBD2 aligns across 10 bases. Germline V CDR1 and CDR2: SQVTM, ANQGSEA. V shed 3 bases, J shed 5 bases, and the junction held 1 base outside the gene matches. The CDR3 is 13 residues long.

The J gene is TRBJ1-2, the V gene TRBV6-2 or TRBV6-3; a weak D match, TRBD1 (6 bases). The germline CDR1 and CDR2 sequences are MNHEY and SVGEGT. The CDR3 is 13 residues long. Trimming removed 7 bases at V and 3 bases at J, with 12 bases between. CDR3 protein: CASTSDSHYGYTF. In DNA, the CDR3 is TGTGCCAGCACTTCGGACAGCCACTATGGCTACACCTTC.

This rearrangement joins TRBV6-6 to TRBJ2-1, with TRBD1 matching over 7 bases. J lost 13 bases, V lost 5 bases, and 11 bases had no gene match. This CDR3 has 13 amino acids. Germline CDR1 reads MNHNY; CDR2 reads SVGAGI (reference sequence). CDR3: CASSTQGPETQFF. DNA of the CDR3: TGTGCCAGCAGTACACAGGGGCCAGAGACCCAGTTCTTC.

The V and J genes are TRBV29-1 and TRBJ2-3, with TRBD2 matching 7 bases. After removal of 7 bases from V and 6 bases from J, the junction contained 13 bases not matched to a gene. CDR1 is SQVTM and CDR2 is ANQGSEA in the germline V gene. This CDR3 comprises 14 residues. CDR3 amino acids: CSAQAGVGGDTQYF. In DNA form, the CDR3 reads TGCAGCGCCCAGGCGGGGGTTGGGGGTGATACGCAGTATTTT.

The rearrangement joins TRBV6-2 or TRBV6-3 to TRBJ2-3, with D possibly being TRBD2 (5 bases). The CDR3 contains 14 residues. Trimming cost V 5 bases and J 4 bases, with 13 bases left between them. The germline V gene has CDR1 MNHEY and CDR2 SVGEGT. CDR3: CASSPRREPDTQYF. The CDR3 DNA is TGTGCCAGCAGTCCCAGAAGGGAGCCAGATACGCAGTATTTT.

Details on this clonotype: The junction shows a germline mismatch at one end, possibly a read error. The chain uses TRBV12-3 or TRBV12-4 and TRBJ2-3, with D uncertain. The CDR3 loop spans 14 amino acids. Written as DNA, the CDR3 is TGTGCCAGCAGCCTAACAAGGAGCACAGATATGCAGTATTTT. It translates to CASSLTRSTDMQYF.

V usage is TRBV6-5 and J usage is TRBJ1-4, with D maybe TRBD1 (6 bases). The CDR3 covers 15 residues. Trimming stripped 0 bases from V and 3 bases from J, with 8 bases between. Germline CDR1 is MNHEY and CDR2 is SVGAGI. The chain's CDR3 is CASSYSGAANEKLFF. As DNA, the CDR3 is TGTGCCAGCAGTTACTCGGGGGCGGCTAATGAAAAACTGTTTTTT.

The chain links TRBV7-9 to TRBJ2-7; tentatively, D is TRBD1 (6 bases). V was pared by 5 bases and J by 3 bases, with 17 bases between. The CDR3 runs 15 residues. Germline CDR1 is SEHNR and CDR2 is FQNEAQ (reference sequence). The CDR3 region is CASSPPSGHHYEQYF. Written as DNA, the CDR3 is TGTGCCAGCAGCCCGCCCTCGGGACACCACTACGAGCAGTACTTC.

The rearrangement joins TRBV6-5 to TRBJ2-3, with 8 positions matching TRBD1. The CDR3 sequence is 19 residues long. In germline, CDR1 is MNHEY, CDR2 SVGAGI. Trimming at V came to 2 bases and at J to 1 base, leaving 14 bases not matched to a gene. The chain's CDR3 is CASSYATYFRGLGTDTQYF. CDR3 sequence (DNA): TGTGCCAGCAGTTACGCAACCTACTTCAGGGGGCTAGGCACAGATACGCAGTATTTT.

The CDR3 coding sequence is TGCGCCAGCAGCCCCGGGCGGTTTAACTATGGCTACACCTTC. Protein sequence: CASSPGRFNYGYTF. This chain links TRBV4-3 with TRBJ1-2; D uncertain. This CDR3 has 14 amino acids. Germline V gives CDR1 LGHNA, CDR2 YSLEER. V lost 4 bases, J lost 1 base, and 10 bases lay in between.

The chain joins TRBV3-1 to TRBJ2-4; tentatively, D is TRBD2 (5 bases). The tail of the sequence fits TRBJ2-5 better, so the J call may be wrong. This CDR3 spans 16 amino acids. The germline CDR1 and CDR2 sequences are LGHDT and YNNKEL (reference sequence). CDR3 loop: CASSQGPSPHQETQYF. The CDR3 DNA reads as TGTGCCAGCAGCCAAGGTCCTAGCCCACACCAAGAGACCCAGTACTTC.

This clonotype was detected ten times or more. V gene TRBV29-1 combines with J gene TRBJ2-4, with no clear D. V lost 6 bases and J lost 1, with 13 bases in between. Germline CDR1 reads SQVTM; CDR2 reads ANQGSEA. The CDR3 loop spans 14 amino acids. The CDR3 DNA is TGCAGCGTGTCACTACGATTGGCCAAAAACATTCAGTACTTC. This gives the protein CSVSLRLAKNIQYF.

This clonotype was picked up one time. The chain has TRBV7-2 and TRBJ1-1; D is possibly TRBD1 (5 bases). The CDR3 length is 15 residues. Looked up from germline, CDR1 is SGHTA and CDR2 is FQGNSA. The V end was cut by 5 bases, the J end by 1 base, with 14 bases between. For the CDR3, the DNA is TGTGCCAGCAGCCCCGACAGATCGGGGAACACTGAAGCTTTCTTT. This encodes CASSPDRSGNTEAFF.

Concerning this clonotype: One junction end disagrees with the germline gene, perhaps due to a read error. The rearrangement links TRBV13 to TRBJ2-1; 8 bases match TRBD2. Germline CDR1 is PRHDT and CDR2 is FYEKMQ (reference sequence). CDR3 size: 15 residues. CDR3 coding DNA: TGTGCCAGCAGCTTAGGACTGGGACTAGTCAATGAGAAGTTCTTC. This sequence encodes CASSLGLGLVNEKFF.

This chain connects TRBV28 to TRBJ2-1; no clear D gene. The germline gives CDR1 MDHEN, CDR2 SYDVKM. This CDR3 is 14 amino acids long. The V gene lost 6 bases and the J gene lost 0 bases, with 9 bases spanning the gap. The CDR3 nucleotides are TGTGCCAGCAGCCCTAAGTTCTCCTACAATGAGCAGTTCTTC. Amino acid sequence: CASSPKFSYNEQFF.